This T cell receptor beta chain emerged from a study of metastatic and nonmetastatic thyroid tumors. The count of this clone is one. The antigen is undetermined. Germline CDR1 KGHSH, CDR2 LQKENI. With 6 bases removed from V and 3 bases from J, the gap between germline ends came to 9 bases. This CDR3 is 13 amino acids long. TCRdb re-clonotyped the PCR reads via MiXCR. The profile shows some 93,000 clones, over 9.5% of them singletons. Ahead of thyroid surgery, no patient had received treatment of any kind. Study results and limitations: Malignant tumors reportedly showed significantly higher TCR beta diversity than benign nodules in both blood and tumor.

The rearrangement joins TRBV18 to TRBJ2-1; TRBD2 might be the D (6 bases). Sequences were obtained from blood. The TCR sequence derives from a female donor with papillary thyroid cancer or a benign thyroid nodule (not recorded which). Some clones in this sample may be carry-over from other donors' samples. CDR3 DNA: TGTGCCAGCTCCGAGGGACTCTACAATGAGCAGTTCTTC. Protein sequence: CASSEGLYNEQFF.